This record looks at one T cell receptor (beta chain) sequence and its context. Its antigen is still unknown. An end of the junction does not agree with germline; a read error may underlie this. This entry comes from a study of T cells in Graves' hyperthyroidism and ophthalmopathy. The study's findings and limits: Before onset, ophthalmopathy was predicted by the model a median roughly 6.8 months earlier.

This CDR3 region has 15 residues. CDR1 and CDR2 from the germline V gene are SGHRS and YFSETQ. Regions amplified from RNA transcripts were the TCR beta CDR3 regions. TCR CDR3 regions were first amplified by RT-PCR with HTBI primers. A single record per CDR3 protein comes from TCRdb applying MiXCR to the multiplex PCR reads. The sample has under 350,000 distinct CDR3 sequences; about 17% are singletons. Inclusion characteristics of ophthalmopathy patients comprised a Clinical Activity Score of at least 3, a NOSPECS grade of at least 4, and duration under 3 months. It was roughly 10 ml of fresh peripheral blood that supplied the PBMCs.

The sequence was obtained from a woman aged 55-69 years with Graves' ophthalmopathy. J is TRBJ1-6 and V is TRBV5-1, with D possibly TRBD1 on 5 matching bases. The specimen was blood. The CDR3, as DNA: TGTGCCAGCAGCTTGGAAGGCAGGGTGGGTTCACCCCTCCACTTT. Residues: CASSLEGRVGSPLHF.